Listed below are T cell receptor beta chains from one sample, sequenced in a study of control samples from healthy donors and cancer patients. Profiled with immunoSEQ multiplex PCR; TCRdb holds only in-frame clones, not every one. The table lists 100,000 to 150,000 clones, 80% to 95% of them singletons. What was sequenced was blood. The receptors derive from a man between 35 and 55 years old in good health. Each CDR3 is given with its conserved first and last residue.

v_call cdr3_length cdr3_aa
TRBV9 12 CASSVGNEKLFF
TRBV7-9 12 CASSLRVQPQHF
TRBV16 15 CASTSRGTEQETQYF
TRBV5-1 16 CASSSATGQTNSPLHF
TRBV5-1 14 CASSEGKANYGYTF
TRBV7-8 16 CASSFGWIRDSYEQYF
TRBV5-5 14 CASSLGTYNSPLHF
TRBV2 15 CASSGNRGGSYEQYF
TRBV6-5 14 CASSLSPTKNIQYF
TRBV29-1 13 CSVRGDRRETQYF
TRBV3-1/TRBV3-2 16 CASSQAGLAGGRVSYF
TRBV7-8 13 CASRSGLFDGYTF
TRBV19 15 CASSYVDRDTPEAFF
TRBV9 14 CASSVVGGVHEAFF
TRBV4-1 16 CASSQVSHQDNEKLFF
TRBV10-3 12 CAISADPGELFF
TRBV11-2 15 CASSSGQASGNTIYF
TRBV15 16 CATSRTRSGPSYEQYF
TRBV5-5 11 CASSQQETQYF
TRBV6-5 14 CATSSGQHTGELFF
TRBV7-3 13 CASSFSGGYEQYF
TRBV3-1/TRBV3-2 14 CASSQWEGNAEAFF
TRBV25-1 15 CASSEPRQGSSEQYF
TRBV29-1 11 CSGSGVRGYTF
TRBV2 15 CASRKDRAPYNEQFF
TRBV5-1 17 CASSDLGLLGSRDEQFF
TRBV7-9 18 CASSLGQGRGSTNEKLFF
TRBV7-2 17 CASSLDVGAGVYNEQFF
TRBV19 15 CASSIEGTGSYGYTF
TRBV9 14 CASSDTGGTNEQFF
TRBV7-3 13 CASSLTYGSPLHF
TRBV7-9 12 CASSFGYTEAFF
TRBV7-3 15 CASSYDPGQGNEQYF
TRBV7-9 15 CASSLVGGEWTEAFF
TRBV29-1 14 CSVGEGGYTGELFF
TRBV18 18 CASSPRSADWDPPYEQYF
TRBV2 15 CATQGIDRLNTEAFF
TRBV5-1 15 CASRTLWSSEDTQYF
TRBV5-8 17 CASSLLQGVSSYNEQFF
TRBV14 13 CASSQDRGNEQFF
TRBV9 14 CASSETEYQETQYF
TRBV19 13 CASSTRQQETQYF
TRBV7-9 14 CASIRGTSGETQYF
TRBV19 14 CASSRTGGSYGYTF
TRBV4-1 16 CASSLQGVSSYNEQFF
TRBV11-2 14 CTSSLIASLGPQHF
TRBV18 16 CASSLRQGLLQETQYF
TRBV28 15 CASSNPTGLGSPLHF
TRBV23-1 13 CASHLYRNTEAFF
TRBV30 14 CAWSVGGEVQPQHF
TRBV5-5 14 CASSQETVASIQYF
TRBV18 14 CASEILAGEDTQYF
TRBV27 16 CASSHDREGGYYGYTF
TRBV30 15 CAWGGSISLGNEQFF
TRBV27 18 CASSLSPAGGPFQETQYF
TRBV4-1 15 CASSQYRALNSPLHF
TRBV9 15 CASSVGGGSNYGYTF
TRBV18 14 CASSTQGPAYGYTF